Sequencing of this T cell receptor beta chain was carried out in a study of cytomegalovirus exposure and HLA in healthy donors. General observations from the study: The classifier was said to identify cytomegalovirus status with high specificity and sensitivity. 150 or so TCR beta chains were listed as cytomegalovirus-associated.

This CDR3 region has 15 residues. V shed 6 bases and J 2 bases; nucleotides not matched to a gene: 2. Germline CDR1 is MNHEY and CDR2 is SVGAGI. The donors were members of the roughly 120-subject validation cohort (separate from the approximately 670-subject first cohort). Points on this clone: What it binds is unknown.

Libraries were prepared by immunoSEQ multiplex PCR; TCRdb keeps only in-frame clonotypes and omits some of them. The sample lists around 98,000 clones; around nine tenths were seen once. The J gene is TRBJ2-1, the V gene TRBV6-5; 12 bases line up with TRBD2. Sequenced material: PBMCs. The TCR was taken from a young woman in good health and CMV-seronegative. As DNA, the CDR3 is TGTGCCAGCAGCCGGACTAGCGGGGCCTACAATGAGCAGTTCTTC. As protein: CASSRTSGAYNEQFF.